The TCR beta chain described here comes from a study of T-cell reconstitution after alpha-beta-depleted transplantation in children. The CDR3 totals 14 residues. Trimming shortened V by 3 bases and J by 4 bases, and 12 bases separated the two germline ends. Germline assignment: CDR1 MNHEY and CDR2 SMNVEV (reference sequence). TCRbeta library preparation incorporated unique molecular identifiers. TCRdb re-called the PCR reads through MiXCR, storing one row per CDR3 protein. The sample yields over 200,000 distinct CDR3 sequences, about 11% seen once. The specimen was PBMCs, collected before TCRalphabeta/CD19-depleted stem cell transplant. The receptor was derived from a child younger than two with acute myeloid leukemia, due to receive a stem cell transplant. The chain joins TRBV27 to TRBJ1-1, with D maybe TRBD1 (6 bases). The CDR3: CASSFGGTGTEAFF. The CDR3 DNA sequence: TGTGCCAGCAGTTTCGGGGGCACGGGCACTGAAGCTTTCTTT.